These 27 T cell receptor beta chains share one sample of origin, sequenced in a study of blood T cell repertoires in COVID-19. Clones were sequenced by immunoSEQ multiplex PCR, and TCRdb holds only the in-frame ones, with some missing. In the table there are 200,000 to 250,000 clones, about 90% of which are singletons. Sequences were obtained from peripheral blood. These receptor sequences come from a man between 25 and 39 years old with acute or convalescent COVID-19.

The chain couples TRBV6-4 to TRBJ2-1, with 10 bases lining up with TRBD2. This CDR3 comprises 15 residues. Germline-derived CDR1 and CDR2 are MRHNA and SNTAGT. V was pared by 4 bases and J by 5 bases, with 5 bases of the junction left unmatched. CDR3 sequence (DNA): TGTGCCAGCAGTGCCAGGACTAGCGGAGACAATGAGCAGTTCTTC. Its translation is CASSARTSGDNEQFF.

The V and J genes are TRBV19 and TRBJ1-6; a possible D gene is TRBD1 (6 bases). Deletions cut 3 bases from V and 0 bases from J, with 12 bases between. This CDR3 spans 17 amino acids. Germline CDR1 reads LNHDA; CDR2 reads SQIVND (reference sequence). CDR3 nucleotide sequence: TGTGCCAGTAGTATCTATGGACAGAGCTCCTATAATTCACCCCTCCACTTT. It is translated as CASSIYGQSSYNSPLHF.

The count of this clone is one. This chain connects TRBV5-4 to TRBJ1-2; 7 bases align to TRBD1. The trim removed 4 bases at V and 10 bases at J, leaving 7 bases unmatched. Germline V gene sequence: CDR1 SGHNT, CDR2 YYREEE (reference sequence). CDR3 length: 12 amino acids. The CDR3 DNA follows: TGTGCCAGCAGCACCGACAGGGATGACTACACCTTC. This codes for CASSTDRDDYTF.

The V and J genes are TRBV5-1 and TRBJ2-1; 10 bases are a match to TRBD1. The CDR3 sequence is 15 residues long. V lost 6 bases and J lost 2; bases outside the gene matches: 5. Germline CDR1 SGHRS, CDR2 YFSETQ. CDR3: CASKPGQGTYNEQFF. For the CDR3, the DNA is TGCGCCAGCAAGCCGGGACAGGGGACCTACAATGAGCAGTTCTTC.

This clone was seen a few times. The chain combines TRBV12-3 or TRBV12-4 with TRBJ2-1; D uncertain. This CDR3 has 13 residues. V lost 2 bases and J 5 bases, leaving 7 bases between the germline ends. The CDR3 nucleotides are TGTGCCAGCAGTTTAATGGTAGACAATGAGCAGTTCTTC. Its translation is CASSLMVDNEQFF.

The table lists this clone with a few counts. The chain has TRBV29-1 and TRBJ2-3; 9 nucleotides line up with TRBD2. The length of the CDR3 is 16 residues. V lost 4 bases and J lost 0; bases outside the gene matches: 8. CDR1 and CDR2 (germline): SQVTM, ANQGSEA. The CDR3 spells CSVGSAGGASTDTQYF. DNA of the CDR3: TGCAGCGTTGGTTCTGCGGGGGGGGCTAGCACAGATACGCAGTATTTT.

The chain carries TRBV30 and TRBJ1-4; D may be TRBD1 (6 bases). Germline V gene lookup returns CDR1 GTSNPN and CDR2 SVGIG (reference sequence). V was shortened by 3 bases and J by 3 bases, with 11 bases between the two germline ends. This CDR3 contains 14 residues. The CDR3 protein is CAWSAGEANEKLFF. In DNA, the CDR3 is TGTGCCTGGAGCGCAGGGGAAGCTAATGAAAAACTGTTTTTT.

Written as DNA, the CDR3 is TGTGCCAGCAGTTTAACAGGGGCGGATGGCTACACCTTC. This codes for CASSLTGADGYTF. This chain uses TRBV6-5 with TRBJ1-2; 7 positions agree with TRBD1. With V trimmed by 4 bases and J by 6 bases, 5 bases remained unmatched. The CDR3 is 13 amino acids. Germline V CDR1 and CDR2: MNHEY, SVGAGI.

For the CDR3, the DNA is TGTGCCAGCAGCTTAATTGGGAGTCCGGGGGGCGAGAGTGGCTACACCTTC. Protein: CASSLIGSPGGESGYTF. This sequence joins TRBV7-3 and TRBJ1-2; perhaps TRBD1 as D (6 bases). Germline V CDR1 and CDR2: SGHTA, FQGTGA. With 1 base removed from V and 7 bases from J, the gap between germline ends came to 22 bases. The CDR3 totals 17 residues.

The chain couples TRBV7-2 to TRBJ2-1, with 8 positions matching TRBD2. The CDR3 spans 15 residues. The germline CDR1 and CDR2 sequences are SGHTA and FQGNSA. V trimming: 3 bases; J trimming: 4 bases; junction bases outside the gene matches: 5. CDR3 nucleotides: TGTGCCAGCAGCTTTATGAGCGGGAGTTACAATGAGCAGTTCTTC. This codes for CASSFMSGSYNEQFF.

The gene calls are TRBV29-1 and TRBJ2-1; 9 nucleotides match TRBD2. Germline assignment: CDR1 SQVTM and CDR2 ANQGSEA. CDR3 length equals 14 residues. V was clipped by 7 bases and J by 10 bases; unmatched bases: 14. The CDR3 spells CSAARLADDLEQFF. The CDR3 coding sequence is TGCAGCGCCGCGAGACTAGCGGATGATTTGGAGCAGTTCTTC.

The chain is built from TRBV11-2 and TRBJ1-2, with TRBD1 identical over 9 bases. In germline, CDR1 is SGHAT, CDR2 FQNNGV. The CDR3 extends over 15 amino acids. The junction had 8 bases not matched to a gene; V was cut back by 5 bases and J by 4 bases. CDR3 nucleotides: TGTGCCAGCAGCCGCCTTGGACAGGGGCCCTATGGCTACACCTTC. Its protein is CASSRLGQGPYGYTF.

The J gene is TRBJ1-6, the V gene TRBV6-1; unclear D gene. The length of the CDR3 is 19 residues. Per the germline V gene, CDR1 is MNHNS and CDR2 is SASEGT. V shed 1 base and J shed 0 bases, with 16 bases lying between them. This CDR3 is CASSEGSLPSSSYNSPLHF. Here the CDR3 DNA reads TGTGCCAGCAGTGAAGGGTCTCTCCCGTCGAGCTCCTATAATTCACCCCTCCACTTT.

The V call is TRBV18, the J call TRBJ2-6; 7 nucleotides agree with TRBD1. The CDR3 runs to 16 residues. The trim removed 3 bases at V and 2 bases at J, leaving 4 bases unmatched. Germline V gives CDR1 KGHSH, CDR2 LQKENI. CDR3 region: CASSPGQDPGANVLTF. CDR3 sequence (DNA): TGTGCCAGCTCACCCGGACAGGACCCTGGGGCCAACGTCCTGACTTTC.

The chain carries TRBV18 and TRBJ2-7; the D gene is possibly TRBD2 (6 bases). CDR1 is KGHSH, CDR2 LQKENI, per germline. V dropped 3 bases and J dropped 4 bases, with 7 bases sitting between them. The CDR3 contains 12 residues. The CDR3 nucleotides are TGTGCCAGCTCACCGGAGGGGTACGAGCAGTACTTC. Translated, it gives CASSPEGYEQYF.

The J gene is TRBJ1-5, the V gene TRBV28; perhaps TRBD1 as D (6 bases). Trimming cost V 6 bases and J 6 bases, with 15 bases left between them. The V gene's germline CDR1 is MDHEN and CDR2 SYDVKM. The CDR3 consists of 14 residues. CDR3 loop: CASRPQGQTQPQHF. Here the CDR3 DNA reads TGTGCCAGCAGACCTCAGGGGCAGACTCAGCCCCAGCATTTT.

The gene calls are TRBV7-2 and TRBJ2-2; 7 bases agree with TRBD2. The J segment lost 5 bases and the V segment lost 1 base, leaving 4 bases of the junction unmatched. The CDR3 is made up of 15 amino acids. Germline values: CDR1 SGHTA, CDR2 FQGNSA. DNA of the CDR3: TGTGCCAGCAGCTTAGGGCTAGCGGCTACCGGGGAGCTGTTTTTT. This codes for CASSLGLAATGELFF.

The V call is TRBV12-3 or TRBV12-4, the J call TRBJ1-1; 8 positions agree with TRBD1. The CDR3 has 13 amino acids. V was clipped by 3 bases and J by 6 bases; unmatched bases: 3. The CDR3 spells CASSLDRVAEAFF. CDR3 sequence (DNA): TGTGCCAGCAGTTTGGACAGGGTGGCTGAAGCTTTCTTT.

This clone appeared once. V gene TRBV5-1 combines with J gene TRBJ1-2, with a possible D match to TRBD1 (5 bases). This CDR3 region has 13 residues. V lost 7 bases to trimming and J lost 0 bases, with 10 bases between them. The germline gives CDR1 SGHRS, CDR2 YFSETQ. CDR3 protein: CASAGISNYGYTF. CDR3 nucleotides: TGCGCCAGCGCAGGGATCTCTAACTATGGCTACACCTTC.

V and J are TRBV10-2 and TRBJ2-2; 8 bases agree with TRBD2. V trimming: 10 bases; J trimming: 3 bases; junction bases outside the gene matches: 10. The CDR3 covers 15 residues. Germline V gives CDR1 WSHSY, CDR2 SAAADI. CDR3 DNA: TGCGCCACGATACGGGAGGGAGAGCACACCGGGGAGCTGTTTTTT. This encodes CATIREGEHTGELFF.

The chain recombines TRBV6-5 with TRBJ2-7; TRBD2 aligns across 12 bases. The germline V gene encodes CDR1 MNHEY and CDR2 SVGAGI. Unmatched junction bases numbered 1, after V lost 4 bases and J lost 0 bases. The CDR3 covers 15 residues. Here the CDR3 reads CASSSTSGGSYEQYF. In nucleotides, the CDR3 is TGTGCCAGCAGTTCGACTAGCGGGGGCTCCTACGAGCAGTACTTC.

The gene calls are TRBV7-9 and TRBJ1-1, with TRBD1 matching over 9 bases. This CDR3 comprises 15 residues. Losses at the gene ends were 7 bases for V and 0 bases for J; bases not matched to a gene: 6. The germline V gene encodes CDR1 SEHNR and CDR2 FQNEAQ (reference sequence). The CDR3 sequence is CASTGQGIMNTEAFF. The CDR3 DNA reads as TGTGCCAGCACAGGACAGGGGATTATGAACACTGAAGCTTTCTTT.

This clone was seen only once. The chain is built from TRBV7-9 and TRBJ2-1; tentatively, D is TRBD2 (6 bases). V lost 4 bases to trimming and J lost 4 bases, with 8 bases between them. Looked up from germline, CDR1 is SEHNR and CDR2 is FQNEAQ (reference sequence). The length of the CDR3 is 13 residues. As DNA, the CDR3 is TGTGCCAGCAGCTCCGGGACTTACAATGAGCAGTTCTTC. Its translation: CASSSGTYNEQFF.

The rearrangement joins TRBV2 to TRBJ2-4; the match to TRBD2 covers 13 bases. The CDR3 consists of 17 residues. V lost 5 bases, J lost 9 bases, and 13 bases stayed unmatched. Per the germline V gene, CDR1 is SNHLY and CDR2 is FYNNEI. CDR3 coding DNA: TGTGCCAGCAGTCCGCAGGCTGGACTAGCGGGAGCCTTCATTCAGTACTTC. Encoded protein: CASSPQAGLAGAFIQYF.

The V and J genes are TRBV19 and TRBJ1-2, with D possibly being TRBD1 (6 bases). The CDR3 is 12 residues long. Trimming removed 6 bases at V and 8 bases at J, with 13 bases between. The V gene's germline CDR1 is LNHDA and CDR2 SQIVND (reference sequence). The CDR3 DNA sequence: TGTGCCAGTAGAGCAAACAGGGAGGGCTACACCTTC. Residues: CASRANREGYTF.

This clone was observed once. The rearrangement joins TRBV2 to TRBJ1-3; unclear D gene. This CDR3 comprises 15 residues. The V end lost 3 bases, the J end lost 0 bases, and 9 bases lay between the germline ends. Germline V lookup: CDR1 SNHLY, CDR2 FYNNEI. CDR3 DNA: TGTGCCAGCAGTGATGGGAGCAGCTCTGGAAACACCATATATTTT. Translating it yields CASSDGSSSGNTIYF.

V is TRBV28 and J is TRBJ1-4, with 7 bases aligning to TRBD1. The germline V gene has CDR1 MDHEN and CDR2 SYDVKM. The CDR3 is made up of 13 amino acids. V lost 5 bases and J lost 8; bases outside the gene matches: 5. The CDR3 here is CASSTGQLEKLFF. Here the CDR3 DNA reads TGTGCCAGCAGTACGGGACAGCTAGAAAAACTGTTTTTT.